These 28 T cell receptor beta chains originate from one sample sequenced in a study of blood T cells in healthy people across ages. Combining a sample-barcoded 5' primer with a J-beta primer mix, a second PCR ran for roughly 7 to 12 cycles. MiXCR, run by TCRdb on the 5' RACE reads, gives a single entry per CDR3 protein. The sample includes some 1,000,000 distinct CDR3 sequences, almost 25% of them seen just once. The sample also formed part of further work on T cells of mothers and their children.

The sample comprised blood. The source is a girl under 10 years old in good health.

There are a few counts of this clonotype. The chain has TRBV28 and TRBJ2-5; 10 bases align to TRBD2. The CDR3 has 14 residues. Trimming cost V 7 bases and J 5 bases; bases outside gene matches: 7. Per germline, CDR1 MDHEN and CDR2 SYDVKM. The CDR3 is CASMASGSRETQYF. The CDR3 DNA is TGTGCCAGCATGGCTAGCGGGAGTCGGGAGACCCAGTACTTC.

J is TRBJ2-7 and V is TRBV11-2; possibly TRBD1 for D (5 bases). The CDR3 covers 17 residues. Germline assignment: CDR1 SGHAT and CDR2 FQNNGV. With 3 bases removed from V and 4 bases from J, the gap between germline ends came to 22 bases. The CDR3 coding sequence is TGTGCCAGCAGCTTCTCGACAGTCAGACAGCTCCCTTACGAGCAGTACTTC. Its translation: CASSFSTVRQLPYEQYF.

The chain carries TRBV7-9 and TRBJ2-7; TRBD2 might be the D (5 bases). Germline assignment: CDR1 SEHNR and CDR2 FQNEAQ (reference sequence). The germline V and J ends were trimmed by 3 bases and 0 bases, with 9 bases remaining between them. CDR3 size: 14 residues. Here the CDR3 DNA reads TGTGCCAGCAGCTTTAGGGAGAGCTCCTACGAGCAGTACTTC. Its protein is CASSFRESSYEQYF.

This rearrangement joins TRBV6-5 to TRBJ2-1, with D unresolved. The J call may be wrong; the DNA end is better matched by TRBJ2-7. From germline, CDR1 is MNHEY and CDR2 SVGAGI. There are 16 residues in the CDR3. The CDR3: CASSYAVWNSASEQYF. The CDR3 DNA follows: TGTGCCAGCAGTTACGCGGTGTGGAACAGTGCCTCCGAGCAGTACTTC.

V and J are TRBV6-6 and TRBJ1-5; D gene unclear. CDR3 length: 14 amino acids. With 5 bases removed from V and 6 bases from J, the gap between germline ends came to 14 bases. Germline CDR1 MNHNY, CDR2 SVGAGI (reference sequence). The CDR3 nucleotides read TGTGCCAGCAGTCTGACTTTTGACTCTCAGCCCCAGCATTTT. Translating it yields CASSLTFDSQPQHF.

This clonotype was counted only a few times. This rearrangement joins TRBV2 to TRBJ2-5, with no clear D. The CDR3 has 13 residues. CDR1 and CDR2 (germline): SNHLY, FYNNEI. Deletions cut 9 bases from V and 3 bases from J, with 14 bases between. CDR3 in amino acids: CARRAPSEETQYF. In DNA form, the CDR3 reads TGTGCCAGAAGGGCCCCATCCGAAGAGACCCAGTACTTC.

The chain is built from TRBV4-2 and TRBJ1-1; 9 nucleotides match TRBD1. The germline CDR1 and CDR2 sequences are LGHNA and YNFKEQ. With V trimmed by 4 bases and J by 6 bases, 9 bases remained unmatched. The CDR3 sequence is 15 residues long. CDR3 region: CASSPRDRDVAEAFF. The CDR3 region has the DNA TGTGCCAGCAGCCCCCGGGACAGGGACGTCGCTGAAGCTTTCTTT.

This clonotype was counted at least ten times. The chain is built from TRBV5-1 and TRBJ1-1; D is unclear. The CDR3 spans 14 residues. V was pared by 4 bases and J by 1 base, with 11 bases between. Germline values: CDR1 SGHRS, CDR2 YFSETQ. Written as DNA, the CDR3 is TGCGCCAGCAGCGTCCGAGAGGCGAACACTGAAGCTTTCTTT. Translation: CASSVREANTEAFF. Full variable domain (rest looked up from reference TRBV5-1 and TRBJ1-1): KAGVTQTPRYLIKTRGQQVTLSCSPISGHRSVSWYQQTPGQGLQFLFEYFSETQRNKGNFPGRFSGRQFSNSRSEMNVSTLELGDSALYLCASSVREANTEAFFGQGTRLTVV.

This clonotype was recorded a few times. This chain uses TRBV27 with TRBJ2-3; 7 nucleotides match TRBD2. This CDR3 comprises 15 residues. The V gene's germline CDR1 is MNHEY and CDR2 SMNVEV (reference sequence). V was clipped by 6 bases and J by 3 bases; unmatched bases: 9. The CDR3 coding sequence is TGTGCCAGCAGGCGAGACCCAGCGGGGACAGATACGCAGTATTTT. It specifies CASRRDPAGTDTQYF.

This clonotype was found many times. CDR3 coding DNA: TGTGCCAGCAGCCACACAGGGGGACCCTACGAGCAGTACTTC. This codes for CASSHTGGPYEQYF. V and J are TRBV7-9 and TRBJ2-7; TRBD1 agrees at 8 bases. Trimming cost V 5 bases and J 2 bases; bases outside gene matches: 5. CDR3 length: 14 residues. CDR1 and CDR2 from the germline V gene are SEHNR and FQNEAQ (reference sequence). Combining the CDR3 with reference TRBV7-9 and TRBJ2-7 gives the whole variable domain DTGVSQNPRHKITKRGQNVTFRCDPISEHNRLYWYRQTLGQGPEFLTYFQNEAQLEKSRLLSDRFSAERPKGSFSTLEIQRTEQGDSAMYLCASSHTGGPYEQYFGPGTRLTVT.

CDR3: CSAGGLEDEQYF. The CDR3 DNA reads TGCAGTGCTGGAGGACTAGAGGACGAGCAGTACTTC. The V call is TRBV20-1, the J call TRBJ2-5; 7 bases map to TRBD2. The J call may be wrong; the DNA end is better matched by TRBJ2-7. Germline CDR1 is DFQATT and CDR2 is SNEGSKA (reference sequence). This CDR3 has 12 amino acids.

V gene TRBV10-3 combines with J gene TRBJ2-6; D is perhaps TRBD1 (6 bases). The V and J ends lost 4 bases and 2 bases respectively, with 18 bases between them. This CDR3 spans 18 amino acids. Germline loops: CDR1 ENHRY, CDR2 SYGVKD. In nucleotides, the CDR3 is TGTGCCATCAGTGGGATTGAGAACAGGGTAACTGGGGCCAACGTCCTGACTTTC. It specifies CAISGIENRVTGANVLTF.

There are a few counts of this clonotype. The V gene is TRBV12-3 or TRBV12-4, the J gene TRBJ1-4; perhaps TRBD1 as D (5 bases). There are 14 residues in the CDR3. V was trimmed by 4 bases and J by 8 bases, leaving 14 bases between them. Here the CDR3 DNA reads TGTGCCAGCAGTTCCCGGCAGGGCATGGAAAAACTGTTTTTT. Translated, it gives CASSSRQGMEKLFF.

V gene TRBV27 combines with J gene TRBJ2-3, with D uncertain. CDR1 and CDR2 (germline): MNHEY, SMNVEV (reference sequence). Trimming took 0 bases from V and 3 from J, leaving 13 bases between them. The CDR3 runs 16 residues. The DNA for the CDR3 is TGTGCCAGCAGTTTATCGCCGTGGGGATCGACAGATACGCAGTATTTT. It specifies CASSLSPWGSTDTQYF.

This clonotype turned up a few times. This chain's CDR3 is CATSDTGRSYEQYF. The CDR3 DNA follows: TGTGCCACCAGTGATACAGGGAGAAGCTACGAGCAGTACTTC. The genes are TRBV24-1 and TRBJ2-7; tentative D call: TRBD1 (6 bases). V lost 3 bases and J lost 3, with 11 bases in between. Per germline, CDR1 KGHDR and CDR2 SFDVKD. This CDR3 region has 14 residues.

The chain recombines TRBV11-3 with TRBJ2-5, with D possibly being TRBD2 (7 bases). Germline V lookup: CDR1 SGHNT, CDR2 YENEEA. V lost 0 bases, J lost 4 bases, and 24 bases lay in between. The CDR3 consists of 19 residues. The CDR3 reads CASSLDHGPAGARGETQYF. The CDR3 DNA sequence: TGTGCCAGCAGCTTAGATCATGGTCCCGCGGGGGCCCGTGGAGAGACCCAGTACTTC.

The chain employs TRBV5-1 and TRBJ2-3; weak D call: TRBD2 (7 bases). Trimming cost V 0 bases and J 4 bases, with 15 bases left between them. The CDR3 consists of 16 residues. Germline loops: CDR1 SGHRS, CDR2 YFSETQ. CDR3 sequence reads: CASSLEGGPPADTQYF. CDR3 DNA sequence: TGCGCCAGCAGCTTGGAGGGGGGGCCCCCGGCAGATACGCAGTATTTT.

This clonotype was found a few times. The V and J genes are TRBV20-1 and TRBJ2-5; the D is unclear. The CDR3 has 12 residues. V lost 0 bases to trimming and J lost 2 bases, with 4 bases between them. The germline CDR1 and CDR2 sequences are DFQATT and SNEGSKA (reference sequence). CDR3 bases: TGCAGTGCTAGAGAAGGACAAGAGACCCAGTACTTC. It translates to CSAREGQETQYF.

This clonotype has only a few counts. V usage is TRBV4-3 and J usage is TRBJ2-3; 8 bases align to TRBD2. In germline, CDR1 is LGHNA, CDR2 YSLEER. The CDR3 loop spans 16 amino acids. After removal of 4 bases from V and 4 bases from J, the junction contained 10 bases not matched to a gene. CDR3: CASSPSGGGSADTQYF. In DNA, the CDR3 is TGCGCCAGCAGCCCTTCGGGCGGGGGGAGTGCAGATACGCAGTATTTT.

The table lists this clonotype with a few counts. This sequence joins TRBV2 and TRBJ2-3, with 8 bases matching TRBD2. V was clipped by 6 bases and J by 0 bases; unmatched bases: 8. This CDR3 region has 16 residues. CDR1 and CDR2 (germline): SNHLY, FYNNEI. The CDR3 here is CASSRGLASSTDTQYF. Written as DNA, the CDR3 is TGTGCCAGCAGCCGAGGACTAGCCAGCAGCACAGATACGCAGTATTTT.

This clonotype has ten or more counts. The junction does not match germline at one end; this may be a read error. J is TRBJ2-7 and V is TRBV7-6, with 9 bases matching TRBD1. The CDR3 is made up of 14 amino acids. CDR1 and CDR2 from the germline V gene are SGHVS and FNYEAQ. The CDR3 sequence is CASSPRTGAYEQYF. CDR3 coding DNA: TGCGCCAGCAGCCCCCGGACAGGGGCCTACGAGCAGTACTTC. The full variable domain, in which reference TRBV7-6 and TRBJ2-7 provide the parts outside the CDR3, is GAGVSQSPRYKVTKRGQDVALRCDPISGHVSLYWYRQALGQGPEFLTYFNYEAQQDKSGLPNDRFSAERPEGSISTLTIQRTEQRDSAMYRCASSPRTGAYEQYFGPGTRLTVT.

The V and J genes are TRBV28 and TRBJ2-5; tentative D call: TRBD1 (6 bases). This CDR3 contains 14 residues. From germline, CDR1 is MDHEN and CDR2 SYDVKM. The V and J ends lost 5 bases and 11 bases respectively, with 21 bases between them. The CDR3 DNA follows: TGTGCCAGCAGTACCCGGGACAATAACATAGAGCAGTACTTC. It yields the protein CASSTRDNNIEQYF.

The rearrangement uses TRBV7-8 and TRBJ2-5, with D hard to call. From germline, CDR1 is SGHVS and CDR2 FQNEAQ. V was shortened by 2 bases and J by 0 bases, with 10 bases between the two germline ends. The CDR3 covers 15 residues. The CDR3 nucleotides are TGTGCCAGCAGCTTACGGGTAACCTACCAAGAGACCCAGTACTTC. Residues: CASSLRVTYQETQYF.

The chain is built from TRBV29-1 and TRBJ2-7; D gene uncertain. The CDR3 has 13 amino acids. Germline CDR1 SQVTM, CDR2 ANQGSEA. Trimming pared 4 bases from V and 1 base from J, leaving 11 bases between. The CDR3 spells CSVAAAESYEQYF. The CDR3 region has the DNA TGCAGCGTTGCGGCGGCCGAATCCTACGAGCAGTACTTC.

This clonotype showed up just a few times. The chain has TRBV7-2 and TRBJ2-1; D gene uncertain. V lost 1 base and J 6 bases, leaving 7 bases between the germline ends. CDR1 is SGHTA, CDR2 FQGNSA, per germline. The CDR3 runs 13 residues. The CDR3 reads CASSLVGFNEQFF. The CDR3 DNA reads as TGTGCCAGCAGCTTAGTCGGGTTCAATGAGCAGTTCTTC.

A remark on this clonotype: One end of the junction varies from germline; a read error may be responsible. V gene TRBV28 combines with J gene TRBJ1-4, with a possible D match to TRBD1 (5 bases). CDR3 length: 15 residues. From germline, CDR1 is MDHEN and CDR2 SYDVKM. This CDR3 reads CASSLTLAGNEKPFF. CDR3 in DNA: TGTGCCAGCAGCTTAACCCTGGCAGGGAATGAAAAACCGTTTTTT.

This clonotype appeared a few times. The chain uses TRBV6-6 and TRBJ1-1; 9 bases are a match to TRBD1. This CDR3 is built from 14 residues. Germline lookup yields CDR1 MNHNY and CDR2 SVGAGI (reference sequence). V shed 6 bases, J shed 4 bases, and the junction held 6 bases outside the gene matches. The CDR3, as DNA: TGTGCCAGCAGGTCGGACAGGGGCGTCACTGAAGCTTTCTTT. Protein product: CASRSDRGVTEAFF.

The V call is TRBV9, the J call TRBJ1-2, with unresolved D. This CDR3 is 14 amino acids long. Germline V gene sequence: CDR1 SGDLS, CDR2 YYNGEE. V lost 4 bases, J lost 4 bases, and 14 bases lay in between. CDR3 loop: CASSPPGQTYGYTF. The CDR3, as DNA: TGTGCCAGCAGCCCCCCCGGGCAGACCTATGGCTACACCTTC.